This T cell receptor (beta chain) was observed in a study of T cells in Graves' hyperthyroidism and ophthalmopathy. Overall study context: At the time of initial diagnosis and before any treatment, peripheral blood was collected. General study results and limits: Ophthalmopathy was told apart from stable hyperthyroidism by a 13 V-J model. In the blood, most expanded thyroid clonotypes above 0.001 appeared as well.

TCR beta CDR3 sequences were amplified from RNA transcripts. In the first-round RT-PCR of the TCR CDR3, the HTBI primer set was used. TCRdb fed the multiplex PCR reads into MiXCR, producing one record per CDR3 protein. The sample has around 620,000 distinct CDR3 sequences, about a sixth seen once; the top ten hold 3% to 4%. Those with hyperthyroidism were 18 to 65 years old, newly diagnosed, and ill for under 2 months. Trimming cost V 4 bases and J 3 bases; bases outside gene matches: 6. This CDR3 spans 14 amino acids. CDR1 and CDR2 (germline): MGHRA, YSYEKL. The table lists this clonotype with a few counts. Antigen: not known.

The chain carries TRBV4-1 and TRBJ2-7; TRBD1 matches at 7 bases. Sequencing was done on a sample of blood. The sequence derives from a woman in her 30s with Graves' hyperthyroidism. DNA of the CDR3: TGCGCCAGCAGCCGATTAGGGACAGTCTACGAGCAGTACTTC. This sequence encodes CASSRLGTVYEQYF.